A single sample gave rise to the 26 T cell receptor beta chains below, sequenced in a study of tissue T cells after allogeneic stem cell transplantation. Here immunoSEQ multiplex PCR was the method, and the copy in TCRdb shows in-frame clones only, minus some. The data hold 7,000 to 8,000 clones, with approximately 70% observed a single time. The material sequenced was blood. These TCRs come from a female BALB/c mouse in good health. The mice in this strain carry MHC haplotype H2-d.

On this clone itself: The genes and germline here are from mouse. The sequence runs out 1 residue before the end of the CDR3; the remainder is reconstructed from the germline J gene. The chain has TRBV19 and TRBJ1-3, with TRBD1 matching over 9 bases. The germline V gene has CDR1 FNHDT and CDR2 SITEND (reference sequence). The trim removed 4 bases at V and 0 bases at J, leaving 5 bases unmatched. CDR3 length equals 16 residues. CDR3 loop: CASSYRGPPSGNTLYF. The CDR3 bases that were read are TGTGCCAGCAGTTACAGGGGGCCTCCTTCTGGAAATACGCTCTAT.

Concerning this clone itself: Each gene name is a mouse one. The read finishes 1 residue shy of the CDR3 end, and the germline J gene is used to complete it. The chain recombines TRBV5 with TRBJ2-7; 11 bases align to TRBD2. The length of the CDR3 is 16 residues. J was trimmed by 2 bases and V by 0 bases; bases with no gene match: 3. Per germline, CDR1 LGHNA and CDR2 YNLKQL (reference sequence). Incomplete CDR3 DNA: TGTGCCAGCAGCCAAGATGGGGACTGGGGGACCTATGAACAGTAC. Protein sequence: CASSQDGDWGTYEQY. The CDR3 in its entirety is CASSQDGDWGTYEQYF.

Points on this clone: The listed genes are named as in mouse. The read comes to an end 1 residue before the CDR3 does, leaving the germline J gene to fill in the end. The rearrangement joins TRBV13-1 to TRBJ2-4; 7 bases align to TRBD1. CDR3 length: 13 amino acids. J gave up 4 bases and V 3 bases, and 2 bases lay outside the gene matches. Germline CDR1 and CDR2: NSHNY and SYGAGN. The chain's CDR3 is CASSGGQKNTLYF. The part of the CDR3 DNA that was read is TGTGCCAGCAGTGGGGGACAGAAAAACACCTTGTAC.

As to this clone: Here the gene names and germline are mouse. The CDR3 end is not reached by the read, which stops 1 residue before it; the germline J gene fills it in. The V gene is TRBV1, the J gene TRBJ2-5; D not resolved. The CDR3 is 14 amino acids. Germline lookup yields CDR1 NSQYPW and CDR2 LRSPGD (reference sequence). V was clipped by 0 bases and J by 3 bases, with 7 bases between them. The sequenced CDR3 bases are TGCACCTGCAGTGCAGATTTCCCGCAAGACACCCAGTAC. It yields the protein CTCSADFPQDTQY. The full CDR3 protein reads CTCSADFPQDTQYF.

Concerning this clone: Genes here carry mouse names. The CDR3 is cut off 1 residue early in the read; its end comes from the germline J gene. The chain combines TRBV19 with TRBJ2-5; D remains ambiguous. Trimming cost V 3 bases and J 0 bases, with 5 bases left between them. This CDR3 has 13 residues. Per germline, CDR1 FNHDT and CDR2 SITEND (reference sequence). The CDR3 bases that were read are TGTGCCAGCAGTAGCCGGAACCAAGACACCCAGTAC. It translates to CASSSRNQDTQY. In full, the CDR3 is CASSSRNQDTQYF. The variable domain in full, completed from reference TRBV19 and TRBJ2-5, reads GGIITQTPKFLIGQEGQKLTLKCQQNFNHDTMYWYRQDSGKGLRLIYYSITENDLQKGDLSEGYDASREKKSSFSLTVTSAQKNEMAVFLCASSSRNQDTQYFGPGTRLLVL.

Of note for this clone: Gene labels here are mouse ones. The read is 1 residue too short to cover the CDR3 end, so that end is filled in from the germline J gene. The chain links TRBV31 to TRBJ2-3, with a possible D match to TRBD1 (6 bases). Trimming shortened V by 3 bases and J by 0 bases, and 10 bases separated the two germline ends. Germline V lookup: CDR1 GKSSPN, CDR2 SITVG. CDR3 length: 14 amino acids. This CDR3 is CAWRRTASAETLYF. The sequenced CDR3 bases are TGTGCCTGGAGGAGGACAGCTAGTGCAGAAACGCTGTAT.

This clone is a singleton in its sample. Gene names and germline match the mouse. The CDR3 extends 1 residue past the end of the read, so its final part is completed from the germline J gene. The rearrangement links TRBV5 to TRBJ1-6; D remains unclear. TRBJ1-6 belongs to the ORF category, with a function that is uncertain. CDR1 is LGHNA and CDR2 is YNLKQL in the germline V gene (reference sequence). The CDR3 runs to 15 residues. V was cut by 0 bases and J by 2 bases, with 5 bases left in between. This CDR3 is CASSQDRTYNSPLYF. The covered CDR3 bases are TGTGCCAGCAGCCAAGACAGGACCTATAATTCGCCCCTCTAC.

In regard to this clone: Mouse gene names apply. The read halts 1 residue ahead of the CDR3 end, with the missing end drawn from the germline J gene. This chain uses TRBV13-1 with TRBJ1-4; D ambiguous. Germline CDR1 reads NSHNY; CDR2 reads SYGAGN. Trimming cost V 0 bases and J 4 bases, with 10 bases left between them. The CDR3 runs to 15 residues. CDR3 protein: CASSDAGENNERLFF. The covered CDR3 bases are TGTGCCAGCAGTGATGCTGGGGAGAACAACGAAAGATTATTT.

Points on this clone: Genes and germline are mouse. The read gets to within 1 residue of the CDR3 end, and the germline J gene fills in the rest. This chain joins TRBV5 and TRBJ2-2; D is possibly TRBD1 (6 bases). The CDR3 covers 15 residues. Germline V CDR1 and CDR2: LGHNA, YNLKQL (reference sequence). Trimming took 3 bases from V and 0 from J, leaving 8 bases between them. The CDR3 sequence is CASSHGTTNTGQLYF. The DNA read from the CDR3 is TGTGCCAGCAGCCACGGGACAACAAACACCGGGCAGCTCTAC.

Remarks on this clone: Germline and genes: mouse. The CDR3 goes on 1 residue after the read ends, and that part is filled in from the germline J gene. The V gene is TRBV5, the J gene TRBJ2-2; 10 bases match TRBD1. The CDR3 is 15 amino acids. Looked up from germline, CDR1 is LGHNA and CDR2 is YNLKQL (reference sequence). V was pared by 3 bases and J by 6 bases, with 4 bases of the junction left unmatched. This CDR3 reads CASSQEGQGSGQLYF. The CDR3 DNA, read in part, is TGTGCCAGCAGCCAGGAGGGACAGGGGTCCGGGCAGCTCTAC.

Comment on this clone: Gene names are mouse gene names. The read halts 1 residue ahead of the CDR3 end, with the missing end drawn from the germline J gene. The sample has other DNA sequences that encode this CDR3 too. The rearrangement joins TRBV2 to TRBJ2-1, with 12 bases lining up with TRBD2. The CDR3 has 14 residues. V shed 4 bases, J shed 6 bases, and the junction held 1 base outside the gene matches. Per germline, CDR1 LGHNA and CDR2 YSYQKL. CDR3 bases read: TGTGCCAGCAGCCGACTGGGGGGGCTTGCTGAGCAGTTC. Amino acid sequence: CASSRLGGLAEQF. The full CDR3 is CASSRLGGLAEQFF.

Notes on this clone: Germline and genes: mouse. Sequencing ends 1 residue short of the CDR3 end; the germline J gene provides the rest. The chain uses TRBV20 and TRBJ2-3; TRBD2 might be the D (6 bases). Germline-derived CDR1 and CDR2 are GFQATS and STVNSAI. The CDR3 loop spans 13 amino acids. The germline V and J ends were trimmed by 5 bases and 0 bases, with 9 bases remaining between them. Here the CDR3 reads CGAYWVSAETLYF. The covered CDR3 bases are TGTGGTGCTTACTGGGTCAGTGCAGAAACGCTGTAT. Based on the CDR3 plus reference TRBV20 and TRBJ2-3, the full variable domain is GALVYQYPRRTICKSGTSMRMECQAVGFQATSVAWYRQSPQKTFELIALSTVNSAIKYEQNFTQEKFPISHPNLSFSSMTVLNAYLEDRGLYLCGAYWVSAETLYFGSGTRLTVL.

A note on this clone: Mouse gene names apply. The CDR3 end lies 1 residue beyond the end of the read and is filled in from the germline J gene. The genes are TRBV20 and TRBJ2-2, with D unclear. From germline, CDR1 is GFQATS and CDR2 STVNSAI. CDR3 length equals 14 residues. V was cut by 1 base and J by 0 bases, with 6 bases left in between. The sequenced part of the CDR3 DNA is TGTGGTGCTAGGGCTGGAGCAAACACCGGGCAGCTCTAC. Translated, it gives CGARAGANTGQLY. The whole CDR3 protein is CGARAGANTGQLYF.

The table lists this clone with a few counts. Gene names and germline refer to mouse. The read terminates 1 residue before the CDR3 end, so the remaining end is supplied by the germline J gene. This chain uses TRBV5 with TRBJ1-4, with D maybe TRBD1 (6 bases). The CDR3 totals 15 residues. CDR1 is LGHNA, CDR2 YNLKQL, per germline (reference sequence). Trimming left V 1 base short and J 5 bases short, with 11 bases between. The CDR3 DNA, read in part, is TGTGCCAGCAGCCAAGCCGAGGACAGAAACGAAAGATTATTT. It is translated as CASSQAEDRNERLF. The entire CDR3 sequence reads CASSQAEDRNERLFF.

Concerning this clone: Gene names and germline match the mouse. The CDR3 end is not reached by the read, which stops 1 residue before it; the germline J gene fills it in. The J gene is TRBJ2-7, the V gene TRBV4; a possible D gene is TRBD1 (6 bases). V shed 5 bases and J shed 0 bases, with 11 bases lying between them. The CDR3 contains 14 residues. Germline assignment: CDR1 LGHDT and CDR2 YNNKQL (reference sequence). The CDR3 loop reads CASSTRTDSYEQYF. The CDR3 DNA, read in part, is TGTGCCAGCAGCACCCGGACAGACTCCTATGAACAGTAC.

Points on this clone: Genes and germline come from the mouse. Read sequence stops 1 residue before the CDR3 end, and the germline J gene provides the missing end. The V call is TRBV13-1, the J call TRBJ2-5; tentative D call: TRBD2 (6 bases). Trimming removed 2 bases from V and 0 bases from J, with 7 bases in between. The CDR3 has 14 amino acids. Germline CDR1 reads NSHNY; CDR2 reads SYGAGN. The DNA read from the CDR3 is TGTGCCAGCAGTGAAACTGGGAACCAAGACACCCAGTAC. Translation: CASSETGNQDTQY. In full, the CDR3 is CASSETGNQDTQYF.

On this clone: Mouse germline and gene names are used. The missing CDR3 end, 1 residue past where the read stops, is filled in from the germline J gene. The chain recombines TRBV5 with TRBJ2-1, with 10 bases matching TRBD1. Per the germline V gene, CDR1 is LGHNA and CDR2 is YNLKQL (reference sequence). V gave up 4 bases and J gave up 1 base; unmatched junction bases: 1. CDR3 size: 15 residues. CDR3 in amino acids: CASSPGQGNYAEQFF. CDR3 bases read: TGTGCCAGCAGCCCGGGACAGGGGAACTATGCTGAGCAGTTC.

Turning to this clone: Gene names are the mouse ones. The read falls 1 residue short of the CDR3 end, and the missing part is taken from the germline J gene. The chain couples TRBV2 to TRBJ1-5, with 7 bases that match TRBD1. This CDR3 has 15 amino acids. In germline, CDR1 is LGHNA, CDR2 YSYQKL. V lost 1 base to trimming and J lost 4 bases; unmatched junction nucleotides: 4. CDR3 DNA, as far as it was read: TGTGCCAGCAGCCAAGCACAGGGGTGGAACCAGGCTCCGCTT. Translated: CASSQAQGWNQAPL. In full, the CDR3 reads CASSQAQGWNQAPLF.

This clone was recorded only once. Gene names are the mouse ones. The read ends 1 residue before the CDR3 terminus; that terminus is restored from the germline J gene. The J gene is TRBJ1-4, the V gene TRBV2; D not certain. The germline V gene encodes CDR1 LGHNA and CDR2 YSYQKL. The germline V and J ends were trimmed by 5 bases and 0 bases, with 13 bases remaining between them. The CDR3 extends over 16 amino acids. CDR3 sequence reads: CASSTRVGFSNERLFF. Partial CDR3 DNA: TGTGCCAGCAGCACAAGAGTGGGGTTTTCCAACGAAAGATTATTT.

Note on this clone: The germline and genes are mouse ones. With the read ending 1 residue before the CDR3 end, the germline J gene is used to fill in that end. The genes are TRBV13-1 and TRBJ2-2; 9 bases map to TRBD2. Germline lookup yields CDR1 NSHNY and CDR2 SYGAGN. CDR3 size: 16 residues. Trimming took 0 bases from V and 1 from J; bases not matched to a gene: 1. Here the CDR3 reads CASSDALGGNTGQLYF. The CDR3 bases that were read are TGTGCCAGCAGTGATGCACTGGGGGGAAACACCGGGCAGCTCTAC.

Regarding this clone: All gene names here are mouse names. Coverage ceases 1 residue before the CDR3 finishes, and the germline J gene fills in the end. J is TRBJ1-6 and V is TRBV1, with D tentatively TRBD1 (6 bases). TRBJ1-6 is an open reading frame, and its role is uncertain. The CDR3 is 14 residues long. Germline CDR1 reads NSQYPW; CDR2 reads LRSPGD (reference sequence). Trimming cost V 4 bases and J 4 bases, with 8 bases left between them. The CDR3 loop is CTCSGTEYNSPLYF. CDR3 DNA, as far as it was read: TGCACCTGCAGTGGGACAGAATATAATTCGCCCCTCTAC.

Points on this clone: The germline and genes are mouse ones. The sequenced fragment ends 1 residue before the CDR3 boundary, so the rest is inferred from the germline J gene. The chain couples TRBV14 to TRBJ2-7; TRBD1 matches at 7 bases. The J segment lost 7 bases and the V segment lost 5 bases, leaving 6 bases of the junction unmatched. In germline, CDR1 is SGHDT, CDR2 FRDEAV. The CDR3 covers 12 residues. CDR3 sequence: CASSPDRVEQYF. CDR3 DNA (partial): TGTGCCAGCAGCCCAGACAGGGTCGAACAGTAC.

This clone was detected once. The genes are named according to mouse. CDR3 amino acids: CTCSAGQGKGDTQYF. The DNA read from the CDR3 is TGCACCTGCAGTGCAGGACAGGGAAAAGGAGACACCCAGTAC. The J gene is TRBJ2-5, the V gene TRBV1; 7 bases are shared with TRBD1. The sequenced fragment ends 1 residue before the CDR3 boundary, so the rest is inferred from the germline J gene. The CDR3 has 15 residues. Germline lookup yields CDR1 NSQYPW and CDR2 LRSPGD (reference sequence). After removal of 1 base from V and 5 bases from J, the junction contained 6 bases not matched to a gene.

Only a few counts were recorded for this clone. Mouse names are used for the genes. The CDR3 loop reads CASSIRISGNTLYF. Incomplete CDR3 DNA: TGTGCCAGCAGTATACGGATTTCTGGAAATACGCTCTAT. J is TRBJ1-3 and V is TRBV19; no definite D call. Read sequence stops 1 residue before the CDR3 end, and the germline J gene provides the missing end. CDR1 is FNHDT and CDR2 is SITEND in the germline V gene (reference sequence). This CDR3 is 14 amino acids long. The V end was cut by 1 base, the J end by 0 bases, with 5 bases between.

Points on this clone: Here the gene names and germline are mouse. Read coverage stops 1 residue before the CDR3 terminus; the germline J gene supplies the remainder. The gene calls are TRBV19 and TRBJ1-1, with 7 bases fitting TRBD1. This CDR3 comprises 14 residues. The germline gives CDR1 FNHDT, CDR2 SITEND (reference sequence). After removal of 5 bases from V and 0 bases from J, the junction contained 4 bases not matched to a gene. CDR3 bases read: TGTGCCAGCAGCCTCGGGACAGCAAACACAGAAGTCTTC. Protein: CASSLGTANTEVF. The whole CDR3 protein reads CASSLGTANTEVFF.

A remark on this clone: The gene names here belong to mouse. The read ends 1 residue early relative to the CDR3; the germline J gene fills the gap. The chain couples TRBV13-3 to TRBJ2-2; D unclear. Germline CDR1 and CDR2: NNHDY and SYVADS. The CDR3 has 13 residues. Trimming stripped 0 bases from V and 2 bases from J, with 2 bases between. The covered CDR3 bases are TGTGCCAGCAGTGATGATAACACCGGGCAGCTCTAC. As protein: CASSDDNTGQLY. The whole CDR3 sequence is CASSDDNTGQLYF.